Included here is one TCR beta chain sequence, with context. This clone showed up just a few times. Its antigen is not yet known. It has no much larger one-base neighbor in the sample; base qualities were not kept. TCRbeta CDR3 regions were amplified from genomic DNA using the immunoSEQ Assay, a bias-controlled multiplex PCR. As for how the authors treated the data: The number of nucleated cells in each sample was estimated by amplification of reference gene primers within the assay. To quantify the absolute abundance of each unique TCRbeta CDR3 rearrangement, sequence reads were collapsed and filtered. For each sample, productive Simpson clonality was calculated as the square root of Simpson's diversity index over productive rearrangements. This immuneACCESS table, as held by TCRdb, lists in-frame sequences with V and J called but not all clones. Of the missing ones, under half trace to an unresolved V gene in checked studies; the others have no known cause. V and J calls and clone size are copied from that table; D and trimming were computed from the DNA. In this sample the table shows 60,000 to 85,000 clones, around two thirds of which occur a single time. The ten largest clones take up 2.5% to 3% of the sample.

The collaborating institutions used their own protocols to collect whole blood in K2EDTA tubes. For TCRbeta analysis, collaborators shipped samples in one of three forms: frozen whole blood, isolated PBMCs, or DNA extracted from either of those sample types. This record comes from a study of blood T cell repertoires in COVID-19 (dated by TCRdb to 2018 to 2020). For the study in its entirety: Samples covering the acute and convalescent phases of COVID-19 were provided by collaborators in the United States, Italy and Spain. Where HLA class I and class II types were available, the types were taken from metadata supplied by the sample provider, not from assay-based typing. The prospective study material was composed of cDNA or gDNA derived from T cells, B-cell-depleted T cells, or PBMCs. Sample metadata almost always included a de-identified subject ID, COVID-19 status, age in years and sex. Subjects who had been exposed to COVID-19, were actively infected with it, or had recovered from it provided the deeply sampled blood TCRbeta repertoires that made up the dataset. The samples were drawn from the first 160 participants of the ongoing ImmuneRACE study and from over 950 subjects provided by 6 global collaborators. The repertoires were released in a freely available public database intended as a resource for research on the immune response to SARS-CoV-2. Broader findings and caveats from the paper: How much clinical and demographic metadata was included differed by source and by participant, and the metadata was provided uncurated.

Sequenced input: peripheral blood. This receptor was obtained from a human donor with acute or convalescent COVID-19. The donor label of this sample is uncertain.

The sequenced DNA: TGTGCCAGCAGACTAGCGGGGGGGGAGACCCAGTACTTC. Its protein product is CASRLAGGETQYF. Here the chain combines TRBV6-5 and TRBJ2-5; 13 bases in between match TRBD2. CDR1 and CDR2 are read off the germline V gene as MNHEY and SVGAGI. Counted from cysteine to phenylalanine, this CDR3 has 13 amino acids. CDR3 DNA only is kept here, 39 bases in frame from base 1. Trimming accounts for 6 bases at V and 5 bases at J, while the number of junction bases matched to no gene is 0.